A selection of T cell receptor beta chains follows, all from one sample in a study of cytomegalovirus exposure and HLA in healthy donors. Sequenced by immunoSEQ multiplex PCR; TCRdb stores in-frame clones only, minus some. Of roughly 80,000 clones listed, about two thirds are singletons. The sequenced material came from PBMCs. Receptors originate from a woman between 50 and 59 years old in good health and CMV-seropositive. Both conserved end residues are part of each CDR3. D genes are given only for firm matches. Size is omitted from some rows. Given values are once, few, many or a class for expanded clones.

size: -
D: -
J: TRBJ1-6
V: TRBV5-1
DNA: TGCGCCAGCAGCCTAGAAGAGAGAGGCCTCCACTTT
CDR3: CASSLEERGLHF

size: few
D: -
J: TRBJ1-2
V: TRBV10-3
DNA: TGTGCCATCAGTGCGGAGGGAGCCGGCTACACCTTC
CDR3: CAISAEGAGYTF

size: -
D: TRBD1
J: TRBJ2-7
V: TRBV28
DNA: TGTGCCAGCAGTTTCTCGACAGGGGGCTTCTACGAGCAGTACTTC
CDR3: CASSFSTGGFYEQYF

size: few
D: TRBD1
J: TRBJ1-1
V: TRBV27
DNA: TGTGCCAGCAGTTTCCGGGGACAGAGGTCTAAGGACACTGAAGCTTTCTTT
CDR3: CASSFRGQRSKDTEAFF

size: -
D: -
J: TRBJ1-1
V: TRBV6-1
DNA: TGTGCCAGCAGCCCCAAGGGGGACGACACTGAAGCTTTCTTT
CDR3: CASSPKGDDTEAFF

size: few
D: -
J: TRBJ2-3
V: TRBV9
DNA: TGTGCCAGCAGCGTAAGTACGGGATCCACAGATACGCAGTATTTT
CDR3: CASSVSTGSTDTQYF

size: -
D: -
J: TRBJ1-2
V: TRBV5-6
DNA: TGTGCCAGCAGCTCCACAGGACGGGGGTATGGCTACACCTTC
CDR3: CASSSTGRGYGYTF

size: once
D: -
J: TRBJ1-1
V: TRBV5-6
DNA: TGTGCCAGCAGCTTGCTTGGGGGGAGGAGCCCGAAGGGAGCTTTCTTT
CDR3: CASSLLGGRSPKGAFF

size: -
D: -
J: TRBJ2-6
V: TRBV5-1
DNA: TGCGCCAGCAGCTTACAGGGACCGAGCTTCTCTGGGGCCAACGTCCTGACTTTC
CDR3: CASSLQGPSFSGANVLTF

size: -
D: -
J: TRBJ2-1
V: TRBV5-1
DNA: TGCGCCAGCAGCTTGGACAGCAATGAGCAGTTCTTC
CDR3: CASSLDSNEQFF

size: -
D: -
J: TRBJ1-2
V: TRBV7-8
DNA: TGTGCCAGCAGCTTAGCGCAAGGGGATGGCTATGGCTACACCTTC
CDR3: CASSLAQGDGYGYTF

size: once
D: -
J: TRBJ1-5
V: TRBV7-9
DNA: TGTGCCAGCAGCCCCGTAGGGGATCAGCCCCAGCATTTT
CDR3: CASSPVGDQPQHF

size: -
D: TRBD1
J: TRBJ1-2
V: TRBV6-5
DNA: TGTGCCAGCAGCGGAACAGGGGGCGCCTACTATGGCTACACCTTC
CDR3: CASSGTGGAYYGYTF

size: -
D: TRBD1
J: TRBJ2-7
V: TRBV28
DNA: TGTGCCAGCAGTGCCCCAGGGGGAATCTACGAGCAGTACTTC
CDR3: CASSAPGGIYEQYF

size: -
D: -
J: TRBJ1-1
V: TRBV4-1
DNA: TGCGCCAGCAGCCAAGAAAGATTCCGGGGGTCGAGTGAAGCTTTCTTT
CDR3: CASSQERFRGSSEAFF

size: once
D: -
J: TRBJ1-1
V: TRBV11-2
DNA: TGTGCCAGCAGCGTAGGTTCAGGGTCCTTGAACACTGAAGCTTTCTTT
CDR3: CASSVGSGSLNTEAFF

size: -
D: TRBD1
J: TRBJ1-1
V: TRBV29-1
DNA: TGCAGCGCATCCCCAGGGGGTGGCACTGAAGCTTTCTTT
CDR3: CSASPGGGTEAFF

size: -
D: TRBD2
J: TRBJ2-5
V: TRBV29-1
DNA: TGCAGCGTTATTCCTCTAGCGGTCCAAGAGACCCAGTACTTC
CDR3: CSVIPLAVQETQYF

size: -
D: -
J: TRBJ1-6
V: TRBV19
DNA: TGTGCCAGTAGACTGACACAGGGTGGGAATTCACCCCTCCACTTT
CDR3: CASRLTQGGNSPLHF

size: -
D: -
J: TRBJ2-2
V: TRBV7-3
DNA: TGTGCCAGCAGCTTAGAGGCAAACACCGGGGAGCTGTTTTTT
CDR3: CASSLEANTGELFF

size: -
D: -
J: TRBJ1-1
V: TRBV6-1
DNA: TGTGCCAGCAGCCCAAGGAGGGGTATGAACACTGAAGCTTTCTTT
CDR3: CASSPRRGMNTEAFF

size: -
D: -
J: TRBJ1-1
V: TRBV28
DNA: TGTGCCAGCAGTTTATTAGAGAACACTGAAGCTTTCTTT
CDR3: CASSLLENTEAFF

size: once
D: -
J: TRBJ1-3
V: TRBV6-1
DNA: TGTGCCAGCAGTGATTTTTCCAGAAACTCTGGAAACACCATATATTTT
CDR3: CASSDFSRNSGNTIYF

size: -
D: TRBD1
J: TRBJ1-1
V: TRBV7-6
DNA: TGTGCCAGCAGCTTACGACAGGGTATGAACACTGAAGCTTTCTTT
CDR3: CASSLRQGMNTEAFF

size: -
D: -
J: TRBJ2-5
V: TRBV11-2
DNA: TGTGCCAGCAGCTTAGGTGTGGGCAGGCAAGAGACCCAGTACTTC
CDR3: CASSLGVGRQETQYF

size: -
D: TRBD1
J: TRBJ1-3
V: TRBV6-5
DNA: TGTGCCAGCAGCCGGGACAGCTCTGGAAACACCATATATTTT
CDR3: CASSRDSSGNTIYF

size: once
D: -
J: TRBJ2-2
V: TRBV2
DNA: TGTGCCAGCACTAAAACTACTGCCGGGGAGCTGTTTTTT
CDR3: CASTKTTAGELFF

size: -
D: TRBD1
J: TRBJ2-2
V: TRBV18
DNA: TGTGCCAGCTCACCACGACAGGGGAACACCGGGGAGCTGTTTTTT
CDR3: CASSPRQGNTGELFF

size: few
D: TRBD1
J: TRBJ2-1
V: TRBV10-3
DNA: TGTGCCATCAGTCGGGACAGTAATGAGCAGTTCTTC
CDR3: CAISRDSNEQFF

size: -
D: TRBD1
J: TRBJ1-6
V: TRBV5-4
DNA: TGTGCCAGCAGCTCTGGTGGGACAGCCCCAAATTCACCCCTCCACTTT
CDR3: CASSSGGTAPNSPLHF

size: -
D: -
J: TRBJ1-2
V: TRBV7-3
DNA: TGTGCCAGCAGCTTAACGTGGGGCGCGGACGGCTACACCTTC
CDR3: CASSLTWGADGYTF

size: -
D: -
J: TRBJ1-1
V: TRBV4-1
DNA: TGCGCCAGCAGTCCTCCCAGGGTGGACACTGAAGCTTTCTTT
CDR3: CASSPPRVDTEAFF

size: -
D: TRBD1
J: TRBJ1-4
V: TRBV6-6
DNA: TGTGCCAGCAGTTCCGACAGGGGGTATGAAAAACTGTTTTTT
CDR3: CASSSDRGYEKLFF

size: -
D: TRBD2
J: TRBJ2-3
V: TRBV7-2
DNA: TGTGCCAGCAGCTTATGGAGCGGGGGGCCGACAGATACGCAGTATTTT
CDR3: CASSLWSGGPTDTQYF

size: -
D: -
J: TRBJ1-1
V: TRBV18
DNA: TGTGCCAGCTCAAAACAGGGTACTGAAGCTTTCTTT
CDR3: CASSKQGTEAFF

size: -
D: TRBD1
J: TRBJ1-5
V: TRBV19
DNA: TGTGCCAGTAGTATACGCGACAGGGCCTCGCCCCAGCATTTT
CDR3: CASSIRDRASPQHF

size: -
D: TRBD2
J: TRBJ2-3
V: TRBV7-3
DNA: TGTGCCAGCAGCGTCCCGGGAGGGTTAACAGATACGCAGTATTTT
CDR3: CASSVPGGLTDTQYF

size: -
D: -
J: TRBJ1-5
V: TRBV19
DNA: TGTGCCAGTATGGGTTTCGGGATCAATCAGCCCCAGCATTTT
CDR3: CASMGFGINQPQHF

size: -
D: -
J: TRBJ2-3
V: TRBV10-3
DNA: TGTGCCATCAGTGAGATCGGGGTTACAGATACGCAGTATTTT
CDR3: CAISEIGVTDTQYF

size: -
D: TRBD1
J: TRBJ2-3
V: TRBV29-1
DNA: TGCAGCGTTGGTCGCGGACAGGGGGTCCCAGATACGCAGTATTTT
CDR3: CSVGRGQGVPDTQYF

size: -
D: TRBD1
J: TRBJ1-5
V: TRBV5-5
DNA: TGTGCCAGCAGCAAAAATTCACAGGGGATAGTAGATTATTGGAATCAGCCCCAGCATTTT
CDR3: CASSKNSQGIVDYWNQPQHF

size: once
D: TRBD2
J: TRBJ2-3
V: TRBV2
DNA: TGTGCCAGCAGTAGACCGGGGGGGACTAGCACAGATACGCAGTATTTT
CDR3: CASSRPGGTSTDTQYF

size: few
D: -
J: TRBJ1-4
V: TRBV7-2
DNA: TGTGCCAGCAGCTTAGTCAGTGTTAATGAAAAACTGTTTTTT
CDR3: CASSLVSVNEKLFF

size: -
D: TRBD1
J: TRBJ1-2
V: TRBV4-2
DNA: TGTGCCAGCCGACAGGGCTATGGCTACACCTTC
CDR3: CASRQGYGYTF

size: -
D: TRBD2
J: TRBJ2-5
V: TRBV27
DNA: TGTGCCAGCAGTTTATCGCCGGGAGGGGGGGAGACCCAGTACTTC
CDR3: CASSLSPGGGETQYF

size: -
D: TRBD1
J: TRBJ2-1
V: TRBV29-1
DNA: TGCAGCGTGACCGGGACAGGGTATGAGCAGTTCTTC
CDR3: CSVTGTGYEQFF

size: few
D: -
J: TRBJ1-2
V: TRBV28
DNA: TGTGCCAGCAGCCACACCAGGGTACCCGCCAATGGCTACACCTTC
CDR3: CASSHTRVPANGYTF

size: -
D: TRBD2
J: TRBJ2-4
V: TRBV5-4
DNA: TGTGCTCTTTCGGGGGGAGGCAAAAACATTCAGTACTTC
CDR3: CALSGGGKNIQYF

size: few
D: TRBD1
J: TRBJ2-5
V: TRBV11-2
DNA: TGTGCCAGCAGCGCCCGACAGGGTTGGGTAGAGACCCAGTACTTC
CDR3: CASSARQGWVETQYF